This T cell receptor (beta chain) was documented in a study of OX40 agonist ivuxolimab in advanced cancers. Study overall: Every 2 weeks, ivuxolimab was infused into the patients intravenously at between 0.01 and 10 mg/kg. Previous treatment with anti-PD-1, anti-PD-L1 or anti-CTLA-4 therapy was allowed; 35% to 50% had received some.

The CDR3 is 14 amino acids. Germline CDR1 reads SQVTM; CDR2 reads ANQGSEA. V was pared by 2 bases and J by 2 bases, with 11 bases between. Sequenced by immunoSEQ multiplex PCR; TCRdb stores in-frame clones only, minus some. Among about 77,000 clones listed, over 85% were seen once. General study findings and limits: Normalized T-cell clonal expansion was also low in a subset of nonresponders. There was clonal expansion of CD4+ and CD8+ blood T cells by week 6 at 0.1 to 3.0 mg/kg.

A note on this clone: The antigen is undetermined.

The gene calls are TRBV29-1 and TRBJ2-3; D uncertain. The sample here was CD4+ or CD8+ T cells sorted from blood, taken in a trial of the OX40 agonist ivuxolimab. This clonotype originated in an adult with an advanced solid tumor such as melanoma, head and neck, liver or kidney cancer. The CDR3 sequence: CSVELVQYTDTQYF. Written as DNA, the CDR3 is TGCAGCGTTGAATTGGTACAGTACACAGATACGCAGTATTTT.